A single sample gave rise to the 14 T cell receptor beta chains below, sequenced in a study of quantifying T cell responses using KT2 cells. Across the whole study: TCR alpha and beta constant-region primers primed reverse transcription of RNA.

A single-stranded UMI oligo with SP2 sequence was ligated to cDNA 3' ends. First-round PCR used 3 to 4 cycles and beta primers RC1.1 and RC1.2 covering TRBC1 and TRBC2. TCRdb processed the UMI-ligation and nested PCR reads anew with MiXCR; each CDR3 protein has one entry. The data contain about 32,000 distinct CDR3 sequences, roughly 8% of them singletons. Sequenced material: PBMCs spiked with cells of the T cell clone KT2. These TCRs come from a human donor.

The sample holds many counts of this clonotype. The chain links TRBV4-3 to TRBJ1-6; D gene uncertain. The CDR3 loop spans 14 amino acids. V dropped 0 bases and J dropped 10 bases, with 10 bases sitting between them. Germline lookup yields CDR1 LGHNA and CDR2 YSLEER. The CDR3 sequence is CASSQEMGWSPLHF. The DNA for the CDR3 is TGCGCCAGCAGCCAAGAAATGGGCTGGTCACCCCTCCACTTT.

The rearrangement uses TRBV10-3 and TRBJ1-5; no clear D gene. From germline, CDR1 is ENHRY and CDR2 SYGVKD. Trimming pared 0 bases from V and 3 bases from J, leaving 6 bases between. The CDR3 totals 14 residues. The chain's CDR3 is CAISESTLNQPQHF. As DNA, the CDR3 is TGTGCCATCAGTGAGTCTACACTCAATCAGCCCCAGCATTTT.

This clonotype was picked up many times. CDR3 DNA: TGCAGCGTTGAAGAAGTGACGGGGGAGTACAATGAGCAGTTCTTC. It encodes CSVEEVTGEYNEQFF. The chain carries TRBV29-1 and TRBJ2-1, with D perhaps matching TRBD2 (6 bases). V was cut by 0 bases and J by 4 bases, with 13 bases left in between. The germline gives CDR1 SQVTM, CDR2 ANQGSEA. The CDR3 covers 15 residues.

This clonotype came up many times. The V call is TRBV18, the J call TRBJ1-1; 8 bases align to TRBD1. The V gene end was trimmed by 4 bases and the J gene end by 3 bases; junction bases not matched to a gene: 7. There are 15 residues in the CDR3. In germline, CDR1 is KGHSH, CDR2 LQKENI. The CDR3 nucleotides are TGTGCCAGCTCACAACGGACAGGGAGGGACACTGAAGCTTTCTTT. This encodes CASSQRTGRDTEAFF. The full variable domain, rest sourced from reference TRBV18 and TRBJ1-1, is NAGVMQNPRHLVRRRGQEARLRCSPMKGHSHVYWYRQLPEEGLKFMVYLQKENIIDESGMPKERFSAEFPKEGPSILRIQQVVRGDSAAYFCASSQRTGRDTEAFFGQGTRLTVV.

This clonotype was recorded many times. This chain uses TRBV6-2 or TRBV6-3 with TRBJ2-7; D is ambiguous. The germline gives CDR1 MNHEY, CDR2 SVGEGT. The CDR3 consists of 13 residues. Trimming took 10 bases from V and 7 from J, leaving 20 bases between them. This chain's CDR3 is CATADGPHFEQYF. Written as DNA, the CDR3 is TGTGCCACTGCGGATGGGCCCCACTTTGAGCAGTACTTC.

This clonotype turned up a few times. The rearrangement links TRBV12-3 or TRBV12-4 to TRBJ2-7; D remains ambiguous. The V end was cut by 4 bases, the J end by 0 bases, with 13 bases between. This CDR3 is 15 amino acids long. Here the CDR3 reads CASSSYALYSYEQYF. The CDR3 coding sequence is TGTGCCAGCAGTTCCTACGCCCTGTACTCCTACGAGCAGTACTTC.

In this sample, this clonotype is large. V is TRBV6-5 and J is TRBJ2-5; 9 positions match TRBD1. Germline lookup yields CDR1 MNHEY and CDR2 SVGAGI. Germline trimming cut 5 bases from V and 3 bases from J; bases unmatched to any gene: 7. CDR3 length: 15 residues. The DNA for the CDR3 is TGTGCCAGCAGTGGCACCGGGACAGGGAAAGAGACCCAGTACTTC. Translation gives CASSGTGTGKETQYF.

In this sample, this clonotype turned up many times. The chain is built from TRBV7-3 and TRBJ1-1; D might be TRBD1 (5 bases). Germline assignment: CDR1 SGHTA and CDR2 FQGTGA. V was shortened by 6 bases and J by 3 bases, with 26 bases between the two germline ends. The CDR3 contains 18 residues. The CDR3 protein is CASRLIWGPVSGDTEAFF. As DNA, the CDR3 is TGTGCCAGCAGACTAATTTGGGGACCTGTGAGCGGAGACACTGAAGCTTTCTTT.

This clonotype showed up many times. The chain combines TRBV30 with TRBJ2-5, with D possibly matching TRBD1 (7 bases). Trimming took off 4 bases at V and 2 bases at J, with 11 bases between the two ends. Germline V gene sequence: CDR1 GTSNPN, CDR2 SVGIG (reference sequence). The CDR3 loop spans 13 amino acids. The CDR3 sequence is CAWTQGRQETQYF. The DNA of the CDR3 is TGTGCCTGGACACAGGGGAGGCAAGAGACCCAGTACTTC.

In this sample, this clonotype turned up many times. CDR3 sequence: CASKGIEQFF. The CDR3 DNA reads as TGCGCCAGCAAGGGGATTGAGCAGTTCTTC. V gene TRBV4-1 combines with J gene TRBJ2-1; D might be TRBD1 (5 bases). The length of the CDR3 is 10 residues. Trimming took off 7 bases at V and 9 bases at J, with 7 bases between the two ends. Per germline, CDR1 MGHRA and CDR2 YSYEKL.

This clonotype was counted ten times or more. V is TRBV29-1 and J is TRBJ1-1; D is unresolved. Trimming pared 4 bases from V and 4 bases from J, leaving 4 bases between. The CDR3 loop spans 10 amino acids. CDR1 is SQVTM and CDR2 is ANQGSEA in the germline V gene. The CDR3 loop reads CSVGTTEAFF. CDR3 sequence (DNA): TGCAGCGTTGGTACCACTGAAGCTTTCTTT.

This clonotype was seen at least ten times. The chain carries TRBV6-2 or TRBV6-3 and TRBJ1-1; TRBD1 is a possible D gene (5 bases). The CDR3 contains 15 residues. CDR1 is MNHEY and CDR2 is SVGEGT in the germline V gene. Trimming stripped 6 bases from V and 5 bases from J, with 19 bases between. In DNA form, the CDR3 reads TGTGCCAGCAGCCAGACCATTATTGGGGGAACTGAAGCTTTCTTT. Translating gives CASSQTIIGGTEAFF.

Sample share makes this clonotype medium-sized (0.01 to 0.1%). The chain joins TRBV4-3 to TRBJ1-1, with 7 bases that match TRBD1. The CDR3 sequence is 14 residues long. With V trimmed by 6 bases and J by 2 bases, 6 bases remained unmatched. CDR1 is LGHNA and CDR2 is YSLEER in the germline V gene. The CDR3 region has the DNA TGCGCCAGCAGTTGGACAGGAGACAACACTGAAGCTTTCTTT. Its protein product is CASSWTGDNTEAFF.

Note on this clonotype: Sequence at one end of the junction differs from germline and may be a read error. The chain employs TRBV20-1 and TRBJ1-2; 8 nucleotides line up with TRBD1. Germline CDR1 DFQATT, CDR2 SNEGSKA (reference sequence). The CDR3 is made up of 14 amino acids. DNA of the CDR3: TGCAGTGCTAGGGTCACCCAGGGGGCGCGTGGCTACAACTTC. This gives the protein CSARVTQGARGYNF.